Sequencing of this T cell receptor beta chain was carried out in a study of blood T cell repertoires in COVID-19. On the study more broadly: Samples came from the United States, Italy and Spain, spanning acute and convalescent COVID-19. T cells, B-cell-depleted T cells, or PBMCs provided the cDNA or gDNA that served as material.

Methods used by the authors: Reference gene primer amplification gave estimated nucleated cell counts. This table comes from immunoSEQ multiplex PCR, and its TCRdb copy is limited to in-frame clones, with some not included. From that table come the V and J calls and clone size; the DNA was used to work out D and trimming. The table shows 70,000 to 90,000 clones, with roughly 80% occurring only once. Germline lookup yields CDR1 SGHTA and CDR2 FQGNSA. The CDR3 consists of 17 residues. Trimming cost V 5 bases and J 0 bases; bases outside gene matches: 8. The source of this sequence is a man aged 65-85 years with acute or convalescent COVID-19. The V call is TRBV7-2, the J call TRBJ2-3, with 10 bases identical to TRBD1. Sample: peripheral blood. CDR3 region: CASSRRTGGISTDTQYF. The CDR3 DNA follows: TGTGCCAGCAGCCGCCGGACAGGGGGTATCAGCACAGATACGCAGTATTTT.